This entry concerns a single TCR beta chain. A much larger clone is a single base away; this may be a read error. These data originate in a study of metastatic and nonmetastatic thyroid tumors. Looked up from germline, CDR1 is LGHNA and CDR2 is YSLEER. V lost 1 base to trimming and J lost 5 bases; unmatched junction nucleotides: 5. The CDR3 covers 15 residues. TCRdb redid the clone calls on the PCR reads using MiXCR. The sample has 35,000 to 45,000 clones, 9% to 14% seen once. Thyroid surgery had not been preceded by any treatment in any patient. The material sequenced was blood. The receptor was derived from a male donor with papillary thyroid cancer or a benign thyroid nodule (not recorded which). Some clones in this sample may be carry-over from other donors' samples. The chain carries TRBV4-3 and TRBJ1-2, with TRBD1 identical over 9 bases. This CDR3 is CASSQGLGTGYGYTF. Written as DNA, the CDR3 is TGCGCCAGCAGCCAAGGCCTCGGGACAGGGTATGGCTACACCTTC.